This T cell receptor beta chain was recovered during a study of OX40 agonist ivuxolimab in advanced cancers. As for the study in general: Three dose-escalation patients had partial responses: one with hepatocellular carcinoma and two with cutaneous melanoma. Study-wide findings and caveats: Expanded peripheral T cells had an undetermined antigen specificity. In a subset of nonresponders, normalized T-cell clonal expansion was also low. Relative to CD4+ cells, CD8+ T cells on average had more expanded clones.

The V segment lost 2 bases and the J segment 4 bases; nucleotides outside the gene matches: 11. Germline V gives CDR1 SGHTA, CDR2 FQGTGA. The CDR3 length is 18 residues. Profiled with immunoSEQ multiplex PCR; TCRdb holds only in-frame clones, not every one. This table holds 95,000 to 110,000 clones, approximately 90% found once. As to this clone: The antigen is not known.

The J gene is TRBJ2-1, the V gene TRBV7-3, with 10 bases aligning to TRBD2. This receptor was obtained from an adult with an advanced solid tumor such as melanoma, head and neck, liver or kidney cancer. This specimen consisted of CD4+ or CD8+ T cells sorted from blood, obtained in a trial of the OX40 agonist ivuxolimab. The CDR3 DNA is TGTGCCAGCAGCTTACGGGGTGCTAGCGGGAGTACGTACAATGAGCAGTTCTTC. It encodes CASSLRGASGSTYNEQFF.